The 3 T cell receptor beta chains below were found in one sample sequenced in a study of CD8 T cells in Susac syndrome. Random hexamers were used to reverse transcribe the RNA input (roughly 0.5 to 1 ug). TCRdb passed the immunoSEQ multiplex PCR reads through MiXCR, listing each CDR3 protein once. The table lists more than 100,000 distinct CDR3 sequences, over 90% of them singletons. The sequenced sample was CD4+ T cells from PBMCs. These receptors all stem from a human donor in good health.

The chain employs TRBV4-2 and TRBJ1-2; 7 nucleotides line up with TRBD1. The germline gives CDR1 LGHNA, CDR2 YNFKEQ. V was clipped by 0 bases and J by 7 bases; unmatched bases: 14. The CDR3 consists of 17 residues. The CDR3 DNA follows: TGTGCCAGCAGCCAAGATCCCACCCCCGTGCAGGGGGGTGGCTACACCTTC. Translating gives CASSQDPTPVQGGGYTF.

This chain links TRBV4-1 with TRBJ2-5, with D possibly called TRBD1 or TRBD2 (5 bases each). V was trimmed by 4 bases and J by 2 bases, leaving 14 bases between them. The V gene's germline CDR1 is MGHRA and CDR2 YSYEKL. CDR3 length equals 15 residues. The CDR3 DNA sequence: TGCGCCAGCAGCCCAGCCGACAGACTACAAGAGACCCAGTACTTC. It translates to CASSPADRLQETQYF.

This rearrangement joins TRBV19 to TRBJ2-5; 8 nucleotides line up with TRBD2. CDR1 is LNHDA, CDR2 SQIVND, per germline (reference sequence). V trimming: 5 bases; J trimming: 5 bases; junction bases outside the gene matches: 16. The CDR3 sequence is 17 residues long. The CDR3 spells CASSESAGGVRRETQYF. The CDR3 DNA is TGTGCCAGTAGTGAGAGCGCGGGAGGTGTCCGCCGGGAGACCCAGTACTTC.